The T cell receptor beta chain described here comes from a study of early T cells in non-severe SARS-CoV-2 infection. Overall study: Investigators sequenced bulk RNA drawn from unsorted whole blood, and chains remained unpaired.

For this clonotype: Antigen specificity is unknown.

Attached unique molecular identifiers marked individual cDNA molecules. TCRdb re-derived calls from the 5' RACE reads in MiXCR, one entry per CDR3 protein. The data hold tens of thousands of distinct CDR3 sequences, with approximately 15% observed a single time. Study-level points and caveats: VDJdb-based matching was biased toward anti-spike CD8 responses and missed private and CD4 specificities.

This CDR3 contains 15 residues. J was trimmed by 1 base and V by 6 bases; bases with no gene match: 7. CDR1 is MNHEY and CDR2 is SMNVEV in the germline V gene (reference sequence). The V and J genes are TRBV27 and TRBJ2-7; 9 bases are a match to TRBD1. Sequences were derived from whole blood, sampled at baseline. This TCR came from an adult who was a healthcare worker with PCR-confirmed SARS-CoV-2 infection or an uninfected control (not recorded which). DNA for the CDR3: TGTGCCAGCAGAGGGACAGGGACGAGATCCTACGAGCAGTACTTC. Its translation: CASRGTGTRSYEQYF.